This TCR beta chain was retrieved from a study of molecular identifiers for immune sequencing clone quantification. Across the whole study: Four of five splits of RNA from roughly 20,000 or 100,000 naive CD8 cells were sequenced in replicates.

A few counts support this clonotype. Its antigen is unknown. The V and J ends lost 7 bases and 2 bases respectively, with 8 bases between them. The CDR3 has 13 amino acids. Using its own MiXCR run on the PCR reads, TCRdb lists one record per CDR3 protein. The top ten hold 4% to 5% of the sample, which has about 100,000 distinct CDR3 sequences, roughly a third seen once. Source material for naive CD8 libraries was roughly 18,000 to 1,000,000 sorted cells, with 10%, 30% or 50% RNA. The CD8+CD4-CCR7+CD45RA+ phenotype defined the sorted naive CD8 T cells. General study results and limits: For effector cells, clones above 20 RNA copies held over 98% of molecules; for naive cells, under 1%.

What was sequenced was naive CD8+ T cells from blood, with Jurkat cell RNA spiked in. Subset given: FACS-sorted CD8+CD4-CCR7+CD45RA+ naive T cells. This clonotype originated in a human donor in good health. Some libraries in this study had Jurkat cell RNA spiked in. The chain links TRBV12-3 or TRBV12-4 to TRBJ2-2; D unresolved. Written as DNA, the CDR3 is TGTGCCAGCATTGGCCCAAACACCGGGGAGCTGTTTTTT. It encodes CASIGPNTGELFF.